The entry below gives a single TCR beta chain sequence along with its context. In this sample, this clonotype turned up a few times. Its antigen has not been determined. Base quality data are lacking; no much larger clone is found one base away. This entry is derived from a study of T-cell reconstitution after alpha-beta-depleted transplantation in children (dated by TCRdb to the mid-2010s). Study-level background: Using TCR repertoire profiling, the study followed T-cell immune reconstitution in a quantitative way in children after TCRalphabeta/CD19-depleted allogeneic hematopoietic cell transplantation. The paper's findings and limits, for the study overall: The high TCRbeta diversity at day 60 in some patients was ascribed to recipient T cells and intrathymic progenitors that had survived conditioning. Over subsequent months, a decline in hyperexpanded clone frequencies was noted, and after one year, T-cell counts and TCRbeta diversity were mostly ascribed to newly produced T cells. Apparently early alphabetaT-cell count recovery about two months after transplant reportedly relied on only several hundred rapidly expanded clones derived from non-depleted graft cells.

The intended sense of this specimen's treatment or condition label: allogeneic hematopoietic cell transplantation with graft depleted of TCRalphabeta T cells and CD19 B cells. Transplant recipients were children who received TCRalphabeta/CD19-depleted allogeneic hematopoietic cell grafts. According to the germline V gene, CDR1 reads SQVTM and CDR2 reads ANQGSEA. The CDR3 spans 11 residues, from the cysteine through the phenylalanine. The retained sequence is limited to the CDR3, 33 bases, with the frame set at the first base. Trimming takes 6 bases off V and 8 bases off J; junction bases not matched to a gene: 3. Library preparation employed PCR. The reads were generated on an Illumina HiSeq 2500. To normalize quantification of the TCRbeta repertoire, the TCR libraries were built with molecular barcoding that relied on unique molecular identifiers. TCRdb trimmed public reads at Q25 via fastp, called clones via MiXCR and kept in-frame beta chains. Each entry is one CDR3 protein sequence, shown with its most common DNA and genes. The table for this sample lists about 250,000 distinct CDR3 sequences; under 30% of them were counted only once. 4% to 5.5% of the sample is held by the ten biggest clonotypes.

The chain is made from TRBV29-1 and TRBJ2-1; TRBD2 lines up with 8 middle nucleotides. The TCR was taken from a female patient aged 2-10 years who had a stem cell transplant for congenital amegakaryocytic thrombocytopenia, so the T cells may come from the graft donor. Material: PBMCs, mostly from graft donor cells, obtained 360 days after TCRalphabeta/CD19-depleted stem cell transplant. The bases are TGCAGCGTGGGACTAGTTTATGAGCAGTTCTTC. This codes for CSVGLVYEQFF.